Listed below are T cell receptor beta chains from one sample, sequenced in a study of blood T cell repertoires in COVID-19. TCRdb keeps only in-frame clones here, not all; method: immunoSEQ multiplex PCR. The sample gives about 70,000 clones, about 76% of which show up once; 25% to 30% is in the top ten. The sequencing sample was made of peripheral blood. These receptors were obtained from a woman at least 80 years old with active or convalescent COVID-19. Both conserved end residues are part of each CDR3. The D gene is left open where the match is weak. The size of a clone is reported for some rows only, either as once, few or many, or as a class for expanded clones.

cdr3_aa,cdr3_nt,j_call,d_call,clone_size,v_call
CASSLGGGSSYNEQFF,TGTGCCAGCAGCTTAGGGGGAGGGAGCTCCTACAATGAGCAGTTCTTC,TRBJ2-1,TRBD2,-,TRBV13
CASSQEGRAVDYTF,TGCGCCAGCAGCCAAGAAGGCAGGGCAGTGGACTACACCTTC,TRBJ1-2,-,-,TRBV4-1
CASSQELRGPNYTF,TGCGCCAGCAGCCAGGAACTACGCGGGCCCAATTACACCTTC,TRBJ1-2,-,few,TRBV4-3
CASSPQPFSSGNTIYF,TGTGCCAGCAGCCCTCAACCGTTTAGCTCCGGAAACACCATATATTTT,TRBJ1-3,-,-,TRBV9
CASSPTGLGPQHF,TGTGCCAGCTCACCGACGGGTCTAGGGCCCCAGCATTTT,TRBJ1-5,-,-,TRBV18
CASQNSGGLYNEQFF,TGTGCCAGCCAGAATAGCGGGGGGTTATACAATGAGCAGTTCTTC,TRBJ2-1,TRBD2,-,TRBV6-6
CASSLDYLETQYF,TGTGCCAGCAGCTTGGACTATTTGGAGACCCAGTACTTC,TRBJ2-5,-,-,TRBV5-5
CASSRNQGGGTGELFF,TGCGCCAGCAGCCGAAATCAGGGGGGTGGCACCGGGGAGCTGTTTTTT,TRBJ2-2,-,-,TRBV4-3
CASNVRDYPDTQYF,TGTGCCAGCAACGTAAGGGACTACCCAGATACGCAGTATTTT,TRBJ2-3,TRBD2,-,TRBV9
CASSAGLAATNEKLFF,TGTGCCAGCAGCGCGGGTTTGGCAGCAACTAATGAAAAACTGTTTTTT,TRBJ1-4,-,-,TRBV9
CASSLLYTGELFF,TGCGCCAGCAGCTTACTTTACACCGGGGAGCTGTTTTTT,TRBJ2-2,-,-,TRBV5-1
CASSLATSGVNEQFF,TGCGCCAGCAGCTTGGCGACTAGCGGGGTAAATGAGCAGTTCTTC,TRBJ2-1,TRBD2,-,TRBV5-1
CASSQPGTGADTQYF,TGTGCCAGCAGCCAACCCGGGACAGGGGCAGATACGCAGTATTTT,TRBJ2-3,TRBD1,-,TRBV25-1
CASSGWPPLGEKLFF,TGTGCCAGCAGCGGTTGGCCGCCCCTCGGGGAAAAACTGTTTTTT,TRBJ1-4,-,-,TRBV5-6
CASTPPMERGQHSNQPQHF,TGTGCCAGCACCCCTCCCATGGAAAGGGGACAGCATAGCAATCAGCCCCAGCATTTT,TRBJ1-5,TRBD1,-,TRBV9
CASSKIPGLAGLRETQYF,TGTGCCAGCAGCAAGATACCGGGACTAGCGGGTCTAAGGGAGACCCAGTACTTC,TRBJ2-5,TRBD2,-,TRBV7-2
CASSLEARGGTDTQYF,TGTGCCAGCAGCTTAGAAGCCAGGGGGGGCACAGATACGCAGTATTTT,TRBJ2-3,-,-,TRBV11-3
CASSPPTRNLPAETQYF,TGTGCCAGCAGCCCACCCACCCGAAACCTACCCGCGGAGACCCAGTACTTC,TRBJ2-5,-,many,TRBV7-8
CASSRAETQYF,TGTGCCAGCAGCCGAGCGGAGACCCAGTACTTC,TRBJ2-5,-,-,TRBV28
CASSAPRSEQFF,TGTGCCAGCAGTGCCCCCCGCAGTGAGCAGTTCTTC,TRBJ2-1,-,-,TRBV6-6
CASTLIRQGGGYTF,TGTGCCAGCACCCTAATACGACAGGGAGGTGGCTACACCTTC,TRBJ1-2,TRBD1,-,TRBV5-5
CASSLTGTATYEQYF,TGTGCCAGCAGCTTAACCGGGACTGCCACCTACGAGCAGTACTTC,TRBJ2-7,-,few,TRBV7-3
CASRLRSSNQPQHF,TGTGCCAGCAGGTTGAGAAGTAGCAATCAGCCCCAGCATTTT,TRBJ1-5,-,-,TRBV2
CATSVTGGSTDEQYF,TGTGCCACCAGTGTCACAGGGGGCTCAACGGACGAGCAGTACTTC,TRBJ2-7,TRBD1,-,TRBV24-1